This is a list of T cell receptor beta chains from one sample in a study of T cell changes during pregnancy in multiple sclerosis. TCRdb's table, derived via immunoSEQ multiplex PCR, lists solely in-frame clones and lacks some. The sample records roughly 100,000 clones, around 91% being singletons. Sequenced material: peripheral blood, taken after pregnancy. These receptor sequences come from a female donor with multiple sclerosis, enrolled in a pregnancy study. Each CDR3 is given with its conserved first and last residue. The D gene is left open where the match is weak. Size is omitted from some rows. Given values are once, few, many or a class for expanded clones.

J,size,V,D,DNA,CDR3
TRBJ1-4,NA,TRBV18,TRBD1,TGTGCCAGCTCCCCCGGGACAGGGGGCAAAGATGAAAAACTGTTTTTT,CASSPGTGGKDEKLFF
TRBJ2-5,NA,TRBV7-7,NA,TGTGCCAGCAGCTTACAGGGGAGACAAGAGACCCAGTACTTC,CASSLQGRQETQYF
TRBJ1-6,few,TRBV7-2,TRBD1,TGTGCCAGCAGTAAGGGACAGGGTTATTCACCCCTCCACTTT,CASSKGQGYSPLHF
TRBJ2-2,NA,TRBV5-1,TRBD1,TGCGCCACCGGGGTGGACAGGGCCACCGGGGAGCTGTTTTTT,CATGVDRATGELFF
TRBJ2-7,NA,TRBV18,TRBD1,TGTGCCAGCTCACCTGGGACAGGGGAGAGGGAGCAGTACTTC,CASSPGTGEREQYF
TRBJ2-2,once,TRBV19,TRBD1,TGTGCCAGTAGTACCGACAGGGCCTACACCGGGGAGCTGTTTTTT,CASSTDRAYTGELFF
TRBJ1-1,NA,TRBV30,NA,TGTGCCTGGAGTCCAGGGTCCCAAGAGGCTTTCTTT,CAWSPGSQEAFF
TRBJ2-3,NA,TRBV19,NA,TGTGCCAGTAGTATAGATGTACAGAGAGATACGCAGTATTTT,CASSIDVQRDTQYF
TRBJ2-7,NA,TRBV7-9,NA,TGTGCCAGCAGCTACACACCGGGACACCCCTACGAGCAGTACTTC,CASSYTPGHPYEQYF
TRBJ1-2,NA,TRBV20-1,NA,TGCAGTGCTAGAGAGGGAGCTGGCTACACCTTC,CSAREGAGYTF
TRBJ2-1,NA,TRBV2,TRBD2,TGTGCCAGCAGTGAATTACCAGCGGGGGGCACCAATGAGCAGTTCTTC,CASSELPAGGTNEQFF
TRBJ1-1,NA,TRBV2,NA,TGTGCCAGCAGTGTGGCACTGAACACTGAAGCTTTCTTT,CASSVALNTEAFF
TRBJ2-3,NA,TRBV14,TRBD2,TGTGCCAGCAGTCGGACTAGTAGTCACACAGATACGCAGTATTTT,CASSRTSSHTDTQYF
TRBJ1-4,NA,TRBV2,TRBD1,TGTGCCAGCCGCGAACAGGGGTTAAGTGAAAAACTGTTTTTT,CASREQGLSEKLFF
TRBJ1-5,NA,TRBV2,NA,TGTGCCAGCAGCTTAGGACCTACAGGGACGCTGGCCCAGCATTTT,CASSLGPTGTLAQHF
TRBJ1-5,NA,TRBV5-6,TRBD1,TGTGCCAGCAGCTTTTCAGGGGGGTTTCAGCCCCAGCATTTT,CASSFSGGFQPQHF
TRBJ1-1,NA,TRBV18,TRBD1,TGTGCCAGCTCCAACCAGGGGGGTAACACTGAAGCTTTCTTT,CASSNQGGNTEAFF
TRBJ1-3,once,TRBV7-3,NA,TGTGCCAGCAGCAATGGAGGGTCTGGAAACACCATATATTTT,CASSNGGSGNTIYF
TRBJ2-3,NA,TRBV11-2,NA,TGTGCCAGCAGCCTAACAGATACGCAGTATTTT,CASSLTDTQYF
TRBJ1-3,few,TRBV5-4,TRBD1,TGTGCCAGCAGCCCAAACGACAGGGCAAACACCATATATTTT,CASSPNDRANTIYF
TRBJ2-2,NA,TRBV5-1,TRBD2,TGCGCCAGCAGGGGACTAGCGGGGGGAACCGGGGAGCTGTTTTTT,CASRGLAGGTGELFF
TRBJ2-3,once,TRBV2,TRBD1,TGTGCCAGCAGCCCAGACAGGGGGGGCACAGATACGCAGTATTTT,CASSPDRGGTDTQYF
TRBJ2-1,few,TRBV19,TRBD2,TGTGCCAGTAGTTCCGGGACTAGCGGGGCCAATGAGCAGTTCTTC,CASSSGTSGANEQFF
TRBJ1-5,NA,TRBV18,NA,TGTGCCAGCTCACCACTTGGGGCGACCCAGCATTTT,CASSPLGATQHF
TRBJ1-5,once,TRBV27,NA,TGTGCCAGCAGTTCCCGAATGCCCCCTAAGGCTTTAGCTACCACCAATCAGCCCCAGCATTTT,CASSSRMPPKALATTNQPQHF
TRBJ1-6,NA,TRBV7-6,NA,TGTGCCAGCAGAGCGGGTGTCGGGAATTCACCCCTCCACTTT,CASRAGVGNSPLHF